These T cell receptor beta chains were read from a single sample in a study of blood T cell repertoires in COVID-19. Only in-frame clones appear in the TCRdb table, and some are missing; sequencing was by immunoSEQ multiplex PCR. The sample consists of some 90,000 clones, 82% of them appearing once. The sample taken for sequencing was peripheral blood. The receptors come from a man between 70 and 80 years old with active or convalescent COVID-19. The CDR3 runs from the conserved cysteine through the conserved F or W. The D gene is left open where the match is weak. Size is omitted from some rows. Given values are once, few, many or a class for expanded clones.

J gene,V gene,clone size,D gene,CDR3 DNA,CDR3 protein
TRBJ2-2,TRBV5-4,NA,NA,TGTGCCAGCAGCCGACAGTCCGGCGGGGAGCTGTTTTTT,CASSRQSGGELFF
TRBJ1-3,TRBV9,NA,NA,TGTGCCAGCAGCCCCCTATCCGGGAATGCTGGAAACACCATATATTTT,CASSPLSGNAGNTIYF
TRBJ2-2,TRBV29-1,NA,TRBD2,TGCAGCGTTCAGCGGGGGACGAACACCGGGGAGCTGTTTTTT,CSVQRGTNTGELFF
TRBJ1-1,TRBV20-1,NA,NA,TGCAGTGCTAGTCACTCCGGGAGTATCACTGAAGCTTTCTTT,CSASHSGSITEAFF
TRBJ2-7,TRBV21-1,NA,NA,TGTGCCAGCGCCTCGGGACAGCACTACGAGCAGTACTTC,CASASGQHYEQYF
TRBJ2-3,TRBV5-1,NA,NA,TGCGCCAGCAGCTTGTACGAATCGGCAGATACGCAGTATTTT,CASSLYESADTQYF
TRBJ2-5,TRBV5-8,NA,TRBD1,TGTGCCAGCAGCTTGTGGCAGGGGGCGAGATTTGAGACCCAGTACTTC,CASSLWQGARFETQYF
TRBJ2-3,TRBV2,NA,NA,TGTGCCAGCACCAAACCAGGAGATACGCAGTATTTT,CASTKPGDTQYF
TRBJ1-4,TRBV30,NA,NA,TGTGCCTGGGGACGACGGGGGAGGGAGGAAAAACTGTTTTTT,CAWGRRGREEKLFF
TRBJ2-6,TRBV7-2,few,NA,TGTGCCAGCAGCTTAACACCTGGGGCCAACGTCCTGACTTTC,CASSLTPGANVLTF
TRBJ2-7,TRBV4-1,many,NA,TGCGCCAGCAGCCCCTACCCGACAGGCTACGAGCAGTACTTC,CASSPYPTGYEQYF
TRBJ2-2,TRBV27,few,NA,TGTGCCAGCAGGGGGCAGCCCAACACCGGGGAGCTGTTTTTT,CASRGQPNTGELFF
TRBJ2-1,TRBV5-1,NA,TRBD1,TGCGCCAGCAGAGGACAGGGAAGTTTAGGTGAGCAGTTCTTC,CASRGQGSLGEQFF
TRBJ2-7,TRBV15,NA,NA,TGTGCCACCAGCAGAGTCGGCTCCTACGAGCAGTACTTC,CATSRVGSYEQYF
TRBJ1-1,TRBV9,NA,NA,TGTGCCAGCAGTAAAACAATGAACACTGAAGCTTTCTTT,CASSKTMNTEAFF
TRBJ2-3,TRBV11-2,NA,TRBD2,TGTGCCAGCAGCCCAAGCGGGGGGCCAGGGGGTACTAGCACAGATACGCAGTATTTT,CASSPSGGPGGTSTDTQYF
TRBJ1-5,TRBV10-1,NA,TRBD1,TGCGCCAGCAGTGAGGGTGTAGGACAGGGCAATCAGCCCCAGCATTTT,CASSEGVGQGNQPQHF
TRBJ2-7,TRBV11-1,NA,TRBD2,TGTGCCAGCAGCTTATATCTAGCGGGAGACTACGAGCAGTACTTC,CASSLYLAGDYEQYF
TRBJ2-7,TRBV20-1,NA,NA,TGCAGTGCTAGATCAGGTTTTGAGCAGTACTTC,CSARSGFEQYF
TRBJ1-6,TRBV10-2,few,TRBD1,TGCGCCAGCAGCGACCACCGACAGGGCTATAATTCACCCCTCCACTTT,CASSDHRQGYNSPLHF
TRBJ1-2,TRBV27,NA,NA,TGTGCCAGCAGTTTAGGGGGCCTGCAGGACCGCTATGGCTACACCTTC,CASSLGGLQDRYGYTF
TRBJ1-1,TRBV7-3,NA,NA,TGTGCCAGCAGCTTACAGGGTAACACTGAAGCTTTCTTT,CASSLQGNTEAFF
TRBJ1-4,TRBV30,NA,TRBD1,TGTGCCTGGAGTGTATTACAGGGGAATGGAAAACTGTTTTTT,CAWSVLQGNGKLFF
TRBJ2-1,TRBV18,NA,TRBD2,TGTGCCAGCTCATTCACTAGCGGGGGAAACTCCTACAATGAGCAGTTCTTC,CASSFTSGGNSYNEQFF
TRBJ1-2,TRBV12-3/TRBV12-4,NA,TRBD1,TGTGCCAGCAGAAGGACAGGGACTTTTGGCTACACCTTC,CASRRTGTFGYTF
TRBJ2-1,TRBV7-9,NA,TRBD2,TGTGCCAGCAGCTTATCTAGCGGGGGGGCCAATGAGCAGTTCTTC,CASSLSSGGANEQFF
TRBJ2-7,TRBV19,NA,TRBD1,TGTGCCAGTAGTATTGGCAGGGGGAACGAGCAGTACTTC,CASSIGRGNEQYF
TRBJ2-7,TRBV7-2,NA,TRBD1,TGTGCCAGCAGCTGGGGACAGGGACTCTACGAGCAGTACTTC,CASSWGQGLYEQYF
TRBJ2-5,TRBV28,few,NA,TGTGCCAGCAGTTTATCCCAGGGTTTGGAGACCCAGTACTTC,CASSLSQGLETQYF
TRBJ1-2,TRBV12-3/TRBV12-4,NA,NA,TGTGCCAGCAGTTTGGAGCGAAACTATGGCTACACCTTC,CASSLERNYGYTF
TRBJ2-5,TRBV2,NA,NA,TGTGCCAGCAATCGGGATTCACGATTTACCCAGTACTTC,CASNRDSRFTQYF
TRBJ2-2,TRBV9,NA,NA,TGTGCCAGCAGCGTAGCCGGAGTCGGCACCGGGGAGCTGTTTTTT,CASSVAGVGTGELFF
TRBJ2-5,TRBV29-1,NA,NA,TGCAGCGTACACGGCCAGGGGATAGAGACCCAGTACTTC,CSVHGQGIETQYF
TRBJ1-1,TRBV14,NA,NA,TGTGCCAGCAGCCAATCCAGGGGTGGCACTGAAGCTTTCTTT,CASSQSRGGTEAFF
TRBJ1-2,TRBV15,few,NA,TGTGCCACCAGCGGTATGGACACTTATGGATATGGCTACACCTTC,CATSGMDTYGYGYTF